The rows below give T cell receptor beta chains drawn from one sample of a study of blood T cell repertoires in COVID-19. Repertoires were generated with immunoSEQ multiplex PCR, while TCRdb's copy carries only in-frame clones and drops some. The sample yields roughly 220,000 clones, 70% to 90% seen once. Material for sequencing was peripheral blood. The receptors shown here come from a woman aged 45 to 65 with COVID-19, enrolled during active disease. Each CDR3 is given with its conserved first and last residue. The D gene is left open where the match is weak.

cdr3_length | j_call | d_call | v_call | cdr3_nt | cdr3_aa
16 | TRBJ2-3 | TRBD1 | TRBV7-9 | TGTGCCAGCAGCTTAGGTATAGGGGGCGGAACAGATACGCAGTATTTT | CASSLGIGGGTDTQYF
18 | TRBJ2-3 | TRBD2 | TRBV2 | TGTGCCAGCAGTGCCGGGACTAGCGGGGGGCGGGGCACAGATACGCAGTATTTT | CASSAGTSGGRGTDTQYF
18 | TRBJ2-2 | TRBD2 | TRBV6-1 | TGTGCCAGCAGTGAAGCGCCGCTAGCGGCGTATAACACCGGGGAGCTGTTTTTT | CASSEAPLAAYNTGELFF
14 | TRBJ1-5 | . | TRBV19 | TGTGCCAGTAAGGATGGGGCCTTCAATCAGCCCCAGCATTTT | CASKDGAFNQPQHF
12 | TRBJ2-2 | . | TRBV28 | TGTGCCAGCAGTTTCGGAGGCGGGGAGCTGTTTTTT | CASSFGGGELFF
15 | TRBJ1-6 | . | TRBV5-1 | TGCGCCAGCAGCTTGGGTTGGCAGGGAAATTCACCCCTCCACTTT | CASSLGWQGNSPLHF
14 | TRBJ2-1 | TRBD2 | TRBV10-2 | TGCGCCAGCAGAGCCGGGACTAGCGCTGTTGAGCAGTTCTTC | CASRAGTSAVEQFF
18 | TRBJ2-7 | . | TRBV7-2 | TGTGCCAGCAGCTTAAGGGGGATAAGGACTAGAAGGTCGTACGAGCAGTACTTC | CASSLRGIRTRRSYEQYF
16 | TRBJ1-1 | . | TRBV28 | TGTGCCAGCACCTCTCAGGGTAGGGAATCGTACACTGAAGCTTTCTTT | CASTSQGRESYTEAFF
13 | TRBJ1-1 | . | TRBV10-1 | TGCGCCAGCAGTGAGTCGGGGAGGACTGAAGCTTTCTTT | CASSESGRTEAFF